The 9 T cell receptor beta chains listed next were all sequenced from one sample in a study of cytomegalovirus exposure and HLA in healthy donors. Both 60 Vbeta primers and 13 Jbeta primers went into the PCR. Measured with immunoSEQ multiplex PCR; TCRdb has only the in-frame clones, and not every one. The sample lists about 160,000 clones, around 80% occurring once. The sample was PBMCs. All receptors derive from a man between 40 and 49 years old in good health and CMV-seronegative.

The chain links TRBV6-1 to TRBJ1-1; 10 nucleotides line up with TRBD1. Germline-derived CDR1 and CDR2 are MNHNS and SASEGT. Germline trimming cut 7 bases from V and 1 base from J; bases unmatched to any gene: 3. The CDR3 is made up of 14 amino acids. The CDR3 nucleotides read TGTGCCAGCACCGGACAGGGGGGGAACACTGAAGCTTTCTTT. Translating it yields CASTGQGGNTEAFF.

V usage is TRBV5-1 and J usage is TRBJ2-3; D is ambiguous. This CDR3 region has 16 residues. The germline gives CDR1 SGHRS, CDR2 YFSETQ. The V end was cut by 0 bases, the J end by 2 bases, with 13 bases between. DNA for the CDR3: TGCGCCAGCAGCTTGGGGGCGAAAGCCTCCACAGATACGCAGTATTTT. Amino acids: CASSLGAKASTDTQYF.

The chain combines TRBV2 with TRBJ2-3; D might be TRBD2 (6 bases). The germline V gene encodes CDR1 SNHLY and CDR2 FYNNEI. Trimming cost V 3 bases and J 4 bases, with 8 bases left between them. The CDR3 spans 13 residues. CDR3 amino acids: CASSEAGSDTQYF. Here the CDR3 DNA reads TGTGCCAGCAGTGAGGCGGGGTCAGATACGCAGTATTTT.

The chain's CDR3 is CASSEKAGGQNEQFF. In nucleotides, the CDR3 is TGTGCCAGCAGTGAGAAAGCGGGAGGCCAAAATGAGCAGTTCTTC. The chain uses TRBV2 and TRBJ2-1, with 9 nucleotides matching TRBD2. This CDR3 has 15 amino acids. V trimming: 3 bases; J trimming: 7 bases; junction bases outside the gene matches: 7. Germline values: CDR1 SNHLY, CDR2 FYNNEI.

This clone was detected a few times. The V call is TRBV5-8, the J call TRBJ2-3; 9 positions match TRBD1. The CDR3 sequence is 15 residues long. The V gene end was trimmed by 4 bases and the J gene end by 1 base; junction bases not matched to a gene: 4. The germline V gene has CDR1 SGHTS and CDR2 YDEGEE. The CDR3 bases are TGTGCCAGCAGCCAGAGGACAGGGGGCACAGATACGCAGTATTTT. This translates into CASSQRTGGTDTQYF.

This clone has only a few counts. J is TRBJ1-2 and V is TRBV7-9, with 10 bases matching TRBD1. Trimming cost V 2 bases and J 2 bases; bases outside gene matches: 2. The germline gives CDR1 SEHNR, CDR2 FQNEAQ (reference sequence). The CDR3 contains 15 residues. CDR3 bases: TGTGCCAGCAGCTTATCGGGACAGGGGAACTATGGCTACACCTTC. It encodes CASSLSGQGNYGYTF. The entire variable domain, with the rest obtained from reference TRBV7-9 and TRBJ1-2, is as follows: DTGVSQNPRHKITKRGQNVTFRCDPISEHNRLYWYRQTLGQGPEFLTYFQNEAQLEKSRLLSDRFSAERPKGSFSTLEIQRTEQGDSAMYLCASSLSGQGNYGYTFGSGTRLTVV.

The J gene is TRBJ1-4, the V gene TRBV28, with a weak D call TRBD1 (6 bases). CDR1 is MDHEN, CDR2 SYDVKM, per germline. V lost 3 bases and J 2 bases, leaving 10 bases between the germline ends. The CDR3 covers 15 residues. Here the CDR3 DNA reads TGTGCCAGCAGTTTTGCAGGGGAGACTAATGAAAAACTGTTTTTT. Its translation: CASSFAGETNEKLFF. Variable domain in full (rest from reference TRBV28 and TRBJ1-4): DVKVTQSSRYLVKRTGEKVFLECVQDMDHENMFWYRQDPGLGLRLIYFSYDVKMKEKGDIPEGYSVSREKKERFSLILESASTNQTSMYLCASSFAGETNEKLFFGSGTQLSVL.

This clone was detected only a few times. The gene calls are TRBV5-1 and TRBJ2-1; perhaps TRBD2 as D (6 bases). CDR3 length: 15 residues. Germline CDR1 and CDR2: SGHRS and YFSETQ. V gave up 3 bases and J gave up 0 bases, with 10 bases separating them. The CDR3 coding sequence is TGCGCCAGCAGCTCGGGACTTAGCTCCTACAATGAGCAGTTCTTC. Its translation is CASSSGLSSYNEQFF.

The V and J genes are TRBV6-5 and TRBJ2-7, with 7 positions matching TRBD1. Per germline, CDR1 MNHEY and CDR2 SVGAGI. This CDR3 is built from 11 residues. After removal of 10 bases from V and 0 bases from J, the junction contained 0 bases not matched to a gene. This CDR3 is CATGGSYEQYF. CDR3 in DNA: TGTGCCACAGGGGGCTCCTACGAGCAGTACTTC.